The 23 T cell receptor beta chains given below trace back to one sample, sequenced in a study of blood T cell repertoires in COVID-19. Some clones are missing from TCRdb's copy, which holds only in-frame ones; the method was immunoSEQ multiplex PCR. This table has approximately 330,000 clones, almost 90% appearing once. The sequencing input was peripheral blood. Receptors originate from a woman aged 40 to 50 with COVID-19, enrolled during active disease.

This sequence joins TRBV9 and TRBJ2-1; TRBD1 matches at 11 bases. This CDR3 spans 14 amino acids. The trim removed 0 bases at V and 12 bases at J, leaving 5 bases unmatched. CDR1 and CDR2 (germline): SGDLS, YYNGEE. CDR3 in DNA: TGTGCCAGCAGCGTAGCTGGACAGGGGGCGAGGCAGTTCTTC. Translating it yields CASSVAGQGARQFF.

CDR3 residues: CASSLGDRNYEQYF. In DNA, the CDR3 is TGTGCCAGCAGCTTGGGGGACAGGAACTACGAGCAGTACTTC. The gene calls are TRBV5-5 and TRBJ2-7; 8 bases are shared with TRBD1. This CDR3 comprises 14 residues. The germline gives CDR1 SGHKS, CDR2 YYEKEE (reference sequence). The junction had 2 bases not matched to a gene; V was cut back by 0 bases and J by 3 bases.

The chain's CDR3 is CSAPMGGGNTIYF. The CDR3, as DNA: TGCAGCGCACCCATGGGAGGTGGAAACACCATATATTTT. V usage is TRBV29-1 and J usage is TRBJ1-3; D gene ambiguous. CDR1 SQVTM and CDR2 ANQGSEA come from the germline V gene. The ends were cut back, 7 bases at V and 3 bases at J, with 13 bases in the middle. The length of the CDR3 is 13 residues.

The CDR3 DNA sequence: TGTGCCAGCAGTATCCGGGGTGGCAGGACCTACGAGCAGTACTTC. It specifies CASSIRGGRTYEQYF. This sequence joins TRBV27 and TRBJ2-7; D is perhaps TRBD2 (5 bases). The length of the CDR3 is 15 residues. Germline V gene lookup returns CDR1 MNHEY and CDR2 SMNVEV (reference sequence). Trimming stripped 5 bases from V and 2 bases from J, with 16 bases between.

The chain employs TRBV5-1 and TRBJ2-1; TRBD2 is a possible D gene (6 bases). CDR3 length: 15 residues. Germline V gene lookup returns CDR1 SGHRS and CDR2 YFSETQ. V dropped 0 bases and J dropped 6 bases, with 13 bases sitting between them. The CDR3 DNA reads TGCGCCAGCAGCTTGGGGCTCGGGGGTGGCAATGAGCAGTTCTTC. This gives the protein CASSLGLGGGNEQFF.

The chain is built from TRBV18 and TRBJ2-3; 11 bases map to TRBD2. The germline gives CDR1 KGHSH, CDR2 LQKENI. This CDR3 region has 17 residues. J was trimmed by 2 bases and V by 3 bases; bases with no gene match: 7. CDR3 loop: CASSPRASGRPTDTQYF. Here the CDR3 DNA reads TGTGCCAGCTCACCTAGGGCTAGCGGGAGGCCCACAGATACGCAGTATTTT.

The genes are TRBV7-2 and TRBJ2-1, with D possibly TRBD1 on 5 matching bases. Germline V CDR1 and CDR2: SGHTA, FQGNSA. Trimming took 5 bases from V and 12 from J, leaving 11 bases between them. CDR3 length: 11 amino acids. CDR3 region: CASSTGFMQFF. For the CDR3, the DNA is TGTGCCAGCAGCACAGGATTCATGCAGTTCTTC.

This chain joins TRBV7-2 and TRBJ1-2; a possible D gene is TRBD1 (5 bases). V dropped 7 bases and J dropped 4 bases, with 19 bases sitting between them. The CDR3 covers 15 residues. Germline V gives CDR1 SGHTA, CDR2 FQGNSA. CDR3 residues: CASNPPGLQIYGYTF. In DNA form, the CDR3 reads TGTGCCAGCAACCCGCCGGGACTCCAGATCTATGGCTACACCTTC.

The V gene is TRBV11-2, the J gene TRBJ2-7; TRBD1 matches 11 bases. Trimming took 1 base from V and 4 from J; bases not matched to a gene: 0. The CDR3 is made up of 14 amino acids. The germline V gene encodes CDR1 SGHAT and CDR2 FQNNGV. CDR3 coding DNA: TGTGCCAGCAGCTTAGGGGACAGGGGGTACGAGCAGTACTTC. Translating it yields CASSLGDRGYEQYF.

The V call is TRBV5-4, the J call TRBJ2-1; the D gene is possibly TRBD1 (5 bases). Looked up from germline, CDR1 is SGHNT and CDR2 is YYREEE (reference sequence). This CDR3 spans 16 amino acids. Between the trimmed V and J ends, which lost 0 bases and 1 base, there was a span of 11 bases. In DNA form, the CDR3 reads TGTGCCAGCAGCTTGGGTGTTGCAGGGTCCTACAATGAGCAGTTCTTC. Amino acids: CASSLGVAGSYNEQFF.

The rearrangement uses TRBV15 and TRBJ1-6; D remains ambiguous. The germline gives CDR1 LNHNV, CDR2 YYDKDF (reference sequence). The CDR3 totals 14 residues. Between the trimmed V and J ends, which lost 5 bases and 8 bases, there was a span of 13 bases. DNA for the CDR3: TGTGCCACCAGCGGCCGGACTGGGGATTCACCCCTCCACTTT. Its translation: CATSGRTGDSPLHF. Together with reference TRBV15 and TRBJ1-6, the CDR3 gives the full variable domain: DAMVIQNPRYQVTQFGKPVTLSCSQTLNHNVMYWYQQKSSQAPKLLFHYYDKDFNNEADTPDNFQSRRPNTSFCFLDIRSPGLGDTAMYLCATSGRTGDSPLHFGNGTRLTVT.

V usage is TRBV6-2 or TRBV6-3 and J usage is TRBJ2-1, with 7 bases that match TRBD2. With V trimmed by 4 bases and J by 0 bases, 6 bases remained unmatched. This CDR3 is built from 16 residues. Germline V CDR1 and CDR2: MNHEY, SVGEGT. The CDR3 region has the DNA TGTGCCAGCAGTTCCCGCGGCGGGAGCTCCTACAATGAGCAGTTCTTC. Protein product: CASSSRGGSSYNEQFF.

The table lists this clone with a few counts. V usage is TRBV5-5 and J usage is TRBJ2-7, with a tentative D call TRBD2 (5 bases). V gave up 4 bases and J gave up 2 bases, with 13 bases separating them. This CDR3 contains 14 residues. CDR1 and CDR2 from the germline V gene are SGHKS and YYEKEE (reference sequence). CDR3 sequence (DNA): TGTGCCAGCAGCCCGGAGGCGGAAACCTACGAGCAGTACTTC. It encodes CASSPEAETYEQYF.

CDR3 in amino acids: CSASPHGRIHEQYF. CDR3 bases: TGCAGTGCTAGTCCCCATGGCAGGATACACGAGCAGTACTTC. The chain recombines TRBV20-1 with TRBJ2-7; D ambiguous. Germline CDR1 is DFQATT and CDR2 is SNEGSKA (reference sequence). The V and J ends lost 3 bases and 5 bases respectively, with 17 bases between them. The CDR3 is made up of 14 amino acids.

This chain joins TRBV5-6 and TRBJ2-1; 10 positions match TRBD2. The V and J ends lost 4 bases and 4 bases, in that order; junction bases with no gene match: 5. CDR1 SGHDT and CDR2 YYEEEE come from the germline V gene. The CDR3 spans 15 residues. The CDR3 region is CASSNWGLAYNEQFF. The CDR3 region has the DNA TGTGCCAGCAGCAACTGGGGACTAGCGTACAATGAGCAGTTCTTC.

This clone appeared once. The chain couples TRBV6-6 to TRBJ1-2; 7 bases align to TRBD1. The CDR3 sequence is 16 residues long. J was trimmed by 4 bases and V by 4 bases; bases with no gene match: 12. CDR1 and CDR2 (germline): MNHNY, SVGAGI (reference sequence). CDR3 nucleotides: TGTGCCAGCAGTTCAAATGAGGGGGCTCTGGGCTATGGCTACACCTTC. Its translation: CASSSNEGALGYGYTF.

The chain couples TRBV15 to TRBJ2-7; possibly TRBD1 for D (6 bases). This CDR3 comprises 16 residues. Deletions cut 0 bases from V and 2 bases from J, with 14 bases between. Germline V lookup: CDR1 LNHNV, CDR2 YYDKDF (reference sequence). The CDR3 spells CATSRESRGFAYEQYF. CDR3 nucleotide sequence: TGTGCCACCAGCAGAGAAAGTAGGGGGTTTGCCTACGAGCAGTACTTC.

This clone appeared a single time. V is TRBV7-3 and J is TRBJ2-1; D perhaps matches TRBD1 (7 bases). V shed 8 bases and J shed 9 bases, with 11 bases lying between them. Germline V gene lookup returns CDR1 SGHTA and CDR2 FQGTGA. This CDR3 has 11 residues. The CDR3 DNA reads as TGTGCCAGCGGAGGGGGCGCTGAGCAGTTCTTC. Residues: CASGGGAEQFF.

This clone was picked up a small number of times. V is TRBV4-2 and J is TRBJ1-2, with D maybe TRBD1 (6 bases). Germline loops: CDR1 LGHNA, CDR2 YNFKEQ. V lost 3 bases to trimming and J lost 4 bases, with 15 bases between them. This CDR3 has 15 amino acids. The CDR3 reads CASSHGDRDTYGYTF. Here the CDR3 DNA reads TGTGCCAGCAGCCACGGGGACCGGGACACCTATGGCTACACCTTC.

The V and J genes are TRBV27 and TRBJ2-1; TRBD1 aligns across 9 bases. Unmatched junction bases numbered 8, after V lost 8 bases and J lost 9 bases. Germline assignment: CDR1 MNHEY and CDR2 SMNVEV (reference sequence). There are 13 residues in the CDR3. The CDR3 DNA is TGTGCCAGCCAGCCGGGACAGGGTAGTGAGCAGTTCTTC. Translation: CASQPGQGSEQFF.

V usage is TRBV19 and J usage is TRBJ2-7; 8 bases map to TRBD1. Germline-derived CDR1 and CDR2 are LNHDA and SQIVND (reference sequence). The CDR3 covers 16 residues. J lost 3 bases, V lost 0 bases, and 7 bases had no gene match. The chain's CDR3 is CASSIDTGTGYYEQYF. The CDR3 nucleotides are TGTGCCAGTAGTATAGATACCGGGACAGGTTACTACGAGCAGTACTTC. The full variable domain, in which reference TRBV19 and TRBJ2-7 provide the parts outside the CDR3, is DGGITQSPKYLFRKEGQNVTLSCEQNLNHDAMYWYRQDPGQGLRLIYYSQIVNDFQKGDIAEGYSVSREKKESFPLTVTSAQKNPTAFYLCASSIDTGTGYYEQYFGPGTRLTVT.

This chain connects TRBV29-1 to TRBJ1-4; D unresolved. Germline lookup yields CDR1 SQVTM and CDR2 ANQGSEA. The CDR3 totals 12 residues. V was pared by 3 bases and J by 8 bases, with 10 bases between. The CDR3 region is CSVERGSEKLFF. The CDR3 nucleotides read TGCAGCGTTGAGCGAGGGAGCGAAAAACTGTTTTTT.

This sequence joins TRBV18 and TRBJ1-1; 9 nucleotides agree with TRBD1. Germline V gene sequence: CDR1 KGHSH, CDR2 LQKENI. The CDR3 contains 16 residues. The junction had 5 bases not matched to a gene; V was cut back by 3 bases and J by 0 bases. The chain's CDR3 is CASSPGTGPLNTEAFF. DNA of the CDR3: TGTGCCAGCTCACCGGGGACAGGGCCACTGAACACTGAAGCTTTCTTT.